The T cell receptor beta chain described here comes from a study of response to subunit inactivated influenza vaccine (dated by TCRdb to 2017 to 2018). In the study overall: The study used deep quantitative T cell receptor repertoire profiling to track responses to a trivalent subunit inactivated influenza vaccine. The full study reports these points: The authors proposed that each seasonal influenza vaccination may bring in only a limited number of new T cells.

This clonotype was recorded a few times. This clone's antigen is unknown. Nothing much larger sits one base from this clone, and base qualities are not available. Libraries were made using RT-PCR. Sequencing used an Illumina HiSeq 2500. The raw public reads went through TCRdb reprocessing: fastp at Q25, MiXCR clone calling, in-frame beta chains kept. Each entry merges the rows of one CDR3 protein and shows their most common DNA and genes. The sample has some 200,000 distinct CDR3 sequences on record, approximately 12% of them singletons. 25% to 30% of the sample comes from the top ten. The germline V gene sets CDR1 to SQVTM and CDR2 to ANQGSEA. V loses 0 bases of germline sequence and J loses 4 bases, and the interval between the two ends is 10 bases. The CDR3 goes from the cysteine to the phenylalanine over 13 residues. Solely the CDR3 DNA is kept, with 39 bases framed from the first base. This sample was shared with a second study, whose subject was T cells expressing NK-cell markers. As that second study puts it: 5'RACE template switching, by which a universal primer site and unique molecular identifiers were added, was used to make TCR beta cDNA libraries. TCR beta-chain repertoires were profiled in sorted CD3+CD56+NKG2C+, CD3+CD56+NKG2C- and CD3+CD56-NKG2C+ T-cell subsets from roughly eight donors. Among the eight sequenced donors, only one was HCMV-seronegative, while the other seven were HCMV-seropositive. In several experiments an anti-gammadeltaTCR antibody was added to restrict sorting to alphabetaTCR-expressing T cells. For 6 or 7 donors, the dominant CD3+CD56+NKG2C+ clonotypes were among the top 10 CD8+ clonotypes and accounted for about 1.0-7.5% of CD8+ T cells. Those dominant clonotypes were again the most abundant among CD3+CD56-NKG2C+ cells in a few donors, at roughly 25-65%. Whether the expanded NKG2C-expressing T cell clones were specific for HCMV antigens remained unclear. The study sequenced eight donors, all healthy volunteers chosen at random: three men and five women. To determine HCMV serostatus, a commercial ELISA kit was used to detect HCMV-specific IgG in serum. Peripheral blood mononuclear cells were isolated from blood by Ficoll density gradient centrifugation. CD4+ and CD8+ T cells were isolated from PBMC by magnetic immunoseparation with Miltenyi isolation kits. Synthesis of cDNA was primed from the TCR beta constant segment and was followed by two consecutive PCR amplification steps. Libraries were sequenced as 2 x 150 bp reads on Illumina HiSeq 2000/2500, MiSeq or NextSeq. Reads were demultiplexed and grouped by UMI with MIGEC, and clonotypes were assembled and quantified with MiTCR. To exclude erroneous sequences, any TCR cDNA sequence not supported by at least two reads was discarded. Downstream repertoire analysis used the tcR package, and clonotypes were matched across fractions by CDR3 nucleotide sequence plus V segment. VDJmatch was used to annotate antigen specificity against VDJdb, with one amino acid substitution allowed in CDR3.

The TCR sequence derives from a man aged 50-59 years who received an inactivated influenza vaccine. Donor details come from another sample of the same person, matched by shared clones. The material sequenced was CD8+ T cells sorted from PBMCs, taken 11 to 12 days after vaccination. The chain is made from TRBV29-1 and TRBJ2-7; no D segment can be confidently identified. The DNA sequence is TGCAGCGTTGAAGATTCCAGGAAATACGAGCAGTACTTC. This yields the protein CSVEDSRKYEQYF.